This T cell receptor (beta chain) was retrieved from a study of human T cells and chemical hapten exposure. Germline loops: CDR1 SQVTM, CDR2 ANQGSEA. The ends were cut back, 2 bases at V and 9 bases at J, with 14 bases in the middle. CDR3 length: 13 residues. Unique molecular identifiers were linked by the library to individual cDNA molecules. TCRdb re-analysed the RACE reads in MiXCR, keeping a single row per CDR3 protein. The sample lists roughly 100,000 distinct CDR3 sequences, 8% to 10% occurring once. Time point here: pre-sensitization, week 0. Treatment meaning: therapeutic diphenylcyclopropenone sensitization with weekly scalp DPC. Total RNA was isolated from whole blood that had not been fractionated.

This sample comprised whole blood, obtained in connection with sensitization to the hapten diphenylcyclopropenone (DPC). The clonotype was recovered from a woman aged 40-49 years with alopecia areata. Some clones in this sample may be carry-over from other donors' samples. The J gene is TRBJ2-1, the V gene TRBV29-1; tentative D call: TRBD2 (5 bases). The CDR3 loop reads CSVEKGSSGEQFF. DNA for the CDR3: TGCAGCGTTGAAAAAGGGTCGAGCGGTGAGCAGTTCTTC.